Below, 27 T cell receptor beta chains from the same sample are listed, as sequenced in a study of T cell repertoires in cytomegalovirus infection. From the reads, TCRdb called clonotypes with MiXCR, one entry per CDR3 protein. The data hold hundreds of thousands of distinct CDR3 sequences, with around 9.6% observed a single time. The sequencing sample was made of PBMCs. The source of these receptors is a human donor in good health (CMV status not recorded). Some clones in this sample may be carry-over from other donors' samples.

This clonotype was seen at least ten times. The chain uses TRBV15 and TRBJ1-1; D is undetermined. Trimming stripped 2 bases from V and 6 bases from J, with 7 bases between. The CDR3 extends over 12 amino acids. Germline V gene lookup returns CDR1 LNHNV and CDR2 YYDKDF (reference sequence). The CDR3 is CATSRIGAEAFF. The CDR3 bases are TGTGCCACCAGCAGAATCGGAGCTGAAGCTTTCTTT.

This clonotype was seen ten or more times. The chain combines TRBV6-2 or TRBV6-3 with TRBJ2-3, with D possibly being TRBD2 (5 bases). The V end lost 11 bases, the J end lost 2 bases, and 11 bases lay between the germline ends. CDR1 and CDR2 from the germline V gene are MNHEY and SVGEGT. The CDR3 is made up of 12 amino acids. In DNA form, the CDR3 reads TGTGCCGGGAGCCGGGACACAGATACGCAGTATTTT. Translated, it gives CAGSRDTDTQYF.

At least ten counts were recorded for this clonotype. V and J are TRBV6-1 and TRBJ2-5; possibly TRBD1 for D (5 bases). This CDR3 is 14 amino acids long. CDR1 and CDR2 (germline): MNHNS, SASEGT. The V and J ends lost 1 base and 1 base respectively, with 7 bases between them. The CDR3 region has the DNA TGTGCCAGCAGTGAAGACAGGCTCCAAGAGACCCAGTACTTC. Translated: CASSEDRLQETQYF.

There are a few counts of this clonotype. The chain couples TRBV2 to TRBJ1-1; TRBD1 agrees at 8 bases. Looked up from germline, CDR1 is SNHLY and CDR2 is FYNNEI. The CDR3 is 12 residues long. V lost 6 bases and J lost 8; bases outside the gene matches: 5. The CDR3 bases are TGTGCCAGCAGCGCGACAGGGGTGGAAGCTTTCTTT. It codes for CASSATGVEAFF.

This clonotype has ten or more counts. This chain links TRBV7-2 with TRBJ2-2, with D unclear. The CDR3 consists of 14 residues. CDR1 is SGHTA and CDR2 is FQGNSA in the germline V gene. V dropped 1 base and J dropped 7 bases, with 10 bases sitting between them. The CDR3 DNA is TGTGCCAGCAGCTTAGGGTCAGCCTTCGGGGAGCTGTTTTTT. Translation gives CASSLGSAFGELFF. Combining the CDR3 with reference TRBV7-2 and TRBJ2-2 gives the whole variable domain GAGVSQSPSNKVTEKGKDVELRCDPISGHTALYWYRQSLGQGLEFLIYFQGNSAPDKSGLPSDRFSAERTGGSVSTLTIQRTQQEDSAVYLCASSLGSAFGELFFGEGSRLTVL.

This clonotype was counted at least ten times. The chain links TRBV7-2 to TRBJ1-2, with 9 bases lining up with TRBD1. The CDR3 totals 14 residues. CDR1 is SGHTA, CDR2 FQGNSA, per germline. The junction had 3 bases not matched to a gene; V was cut back by 0 bases and J by 7 bases. The CDR3 region is CASSLAETGGGYTF. In nucleotides, the CDR3 is TGTGCCAGCAGCTTAGCAGAGACAGGGGGTGGCTACACCTTC. The full variable domain, rest sourced from reference TRBV7-2 and TRBJ1-2, is GAGVSQSPSNKVTEKGKDVELRCDPISGHTALYWYRQSLGQGLEFLIYFQGNSAPDKSGLPSDRFSAERTGGSVSTLTIQRTQQEDSAVYLCASSLAETGGGYTFGSGTRLTVV.

Regarding this clonotype: A much larger clone differs from this one at a single base, so this may be a read error. The CDR3 here is CASNPLTAHSYNEQFF. For the CDR3, the DNA is TGTGCCAGCAACCCACTGACAGCACACTCCTACAATGAGCAGTTCTTC. The chain has TRBV7-6 and TRBJ2-1; D may be TRBD1 (5 bases). From germline, CDR1 is SGHVS and CDR2 FNYEAQ. V gave up 7 bases and J gave up 0 bases, with 16 bases separating them. This CDR3 contains 16 residues.

The table lists this clonotype with a few counts. The V and J genes are TRBV20-1 and TRBJ2-1; 7 nucleotides align to TRBD2. V shed 1 base, J shed 4 bases, and the junction held 7 bases outside the gene matches. CDR1 and CDR2 (germline): DFQATT, SNEGSKA (reference sequence). This CDR3 has 15 residues. The CDR3 loop is CSARAGGWFYNEQFF. In DNA, the CDR3 is TGCAGTGCTAGAGCGGGGGGTTGGTTTTACAATGAGCAGTTCTTC.

There are a few counts of this clonotype. The chain employs TRBV20-1 and TRBJ1-5; 7 nucleotides agree with TRBD1. The V segment lost 5 bases and the J segment 4 bases; nucleotides outside the gene matches: 11. This CDR3 contains 15 residues. Germline V CDR1 and CDR2: DFQATT, SNEGSKA (reference sequence). CDR3 in amino acids: CSAQDAGGGNQPQHF. Here the CDR3 DNA reads TGCAGTGCTCAGGATGCAGGGGGAGGGAATCAGCCCCAGCATTTT.

This clonotype came up many times. The V and J genes are TRBV7-3 and TRBJ2-3; TRBD1 matches 8 bases. V shed 5 bases, J shed 0 bases, and the junction held 13 bases outside the gene matches. The CDR3 extends over 18 amino acids. Germline V gives CDR1 SGHTA, CDR2 FQGTGA. DNA for the CDR3: TGTGCCAGCAGCCCCGGACAGGGTTTTGACTCTAGCACAGATACGCAGTATTTT. Residues: CASSPGQGFDSSTDTQYF.

This clonotype was counted ten times or more. The chain uses TRBV5-1 and TRBJ2-5, with 11 nucleotides matching TRBD1. The J segment lost 4 bases and the V segment lost 7 bases, leaving 6 bases of the junction unmatched. Germline CDR1 reads SGHRS; CDR2 reads YFSETQ. CDR3 size: 14 residues. The CDR3 region has the DNA TGCGCCAGCGCAGGACAGGGGGCAGGAGAGACCCAGTACTTC. Translated, it gives CASAGQGAGETQYF.

This clonotype was recorded at least ten times. This sequence joins TRBV6-5 and TRBJ2-5; 10 bases agree with TRBD1. The junction had 6 bases not matched to a gene; V was cut back by 4 bases and J by 4 bases. CDR3 length: 15 amino acids. CDR1 is MNHEY and CDR2 is SVGAGI in the germline V gene. CDR3 protein: CASSFDRGRRETQYF. The CDR3 bases are TGTGCCAGCAGTTTTGACAGGGGGCGAAGAGAGACCCAGTACTTC.

Many counts were recorded for this clonotype. The gene calls are TRBV7-9 and TRBJ1-3; D gene unclear. Germline V gene lookup returns CDR1 SEHNR and CDR2 FQNEAQ (reference sequence). There are 15 residues in the CDR3. With 4 bases removed from V and 0 bases from J, the gap between germline ends came to 10 bases. The CDR3 DNA reads as TGTGCCAGCAGCTCCCCCCCCCTCTCTGGAAACACCATATATTTT. This sequence encodes CASSSPPLSGNTIYF. Variable domain in full (rest from reference TRBV7-9 and TRBJ1-3): DTGVSQNPRHKITKRGQNVTFRCDPISEHNRLYWYRQTLGQGPEFLTYFQNEAQLEKSRLLSDRFSAERPKGSFSTLEIQRTEQGDSAMYLCASSSPPLSGNTIYFGEGSWLTVV.

This clonotype was recorded at least ten times. This chain uses TRBV28 with TRBJ2-7, with 7 nucleotides matching TRBD1. J lost 2 bases, V lost 10 bases, and 14 bases had no gene match. Germline-derived CDR1 and CDR2 are MDHEN and SYDVKM. This CDR3 has 15 residues. Written as DNA, the CDR3 is TGTGCCACCAGAAGGTCTGGGACAGTACCCTACGAGCAGTACGTC. Protein: CATRRSGTVPYEQYV.

This clonotype was found many times. The chain uses TRBV7-2 and TRBJ2-1; 10 bases are a match to TRBD2. J gave up 4 bases and V 5 bases, and 5 bases lay outside the gene matches. Per the germline V gene, CDR1 is SGHTA and CDR2 is FQGNSA. The CDR3 is 15 residues long. The CDR3 protein is CASSLSSGGYNEQFF. The CDR3, as DNA: TGTGCCAGCAGCCTCTCTAGCGGGGGTTACAATGAGCAGTTCTTC.

This clonotype was detected only a few times. The chain combines TRBV2 with TRBJ2-3; D remains ambiguous. This CDR3 has 14 amino acids. The germline V and J ends were trimmed by 4 bases and 0 bases, with 8 bases remaining between them. Germline V gene lookup returns CDR1 SNHLY and CDR2 FYNNEI. The CDR3 DNA is TGTGCCAGCAGTGTTGGTTCCAGCACAGATACGCAGTATTTT. Its protein product is CASSVGSSTDTQYF.

At least ten counts were recorded for this clonotype. The chain has TRBV7-8 and TRBJ2-3, with 8 bases fitting TRBD2. Germline assignment: CDR1 SGHVS and CDR2 FQNEAQ. The CDR3 is 16 residues long. The V gene end was trimmed by 2 bases and the J gene end by 1 base; junction bases not matched to a gene: 5. CDR3 sequence: CASSLQAGARTDTQYF. The CDR3 DNA is TGTGCCAGCAGCTTACAAGCGGGGGCCCGCACAGATACGCAGTATTTT.

In this sample, this clonotype turned up many times. The rearrangement links TRBV20-1 to TRBJ1-4, with D hard to call. V shed 4 bases and J shed 7 bases, with 13 bases lying between them. Germline CDR1 DFQATT, CDR2 SNEGSKA (reference sequence). There are 13 residues in the CDR3. CDR3 sequence: CSATGDVGEKLFF. CDR3 DNA: TGCAGTGCTACGGGAGACGTCGGTGAAAAACTGTTTTTT.

This clonotype was recorded many times. The chain links TRBV5-1 to TRBJ2-7, with D possibly called TRBD1 or TRBD2 (5 bases each). This CDR3 has 13 amino acids. The V and J ends lost 4 bases and 9 bases respectively, with 17 bases between them. Per germline, CDR1 SGHRS and CDR2 YFSETQ. DNA for the CDR3: TGCGCCAGCAGCCGGGAAGACGGACAAGTGCAGTACTTC. It yields the protein CASSREDGQVQYF.

The chain carries TRBV18 and TRBJ2-1, with 12 bases fitting TRBD1. This CDR3 has 17 amino acids. Germline V gene data show CDR1 as KGHSH and CDR2 as LQKENI. Losses at the gene ends were 0 bases for V and 9 bases for J; bases not matched to a gene: 9. Here the CDR3 reads CASSPPGQGAGGSEQFF. CDR3 coding DNA: TGTGCCAGCTCACCACCGGGACAGGGGGCCGGCGGGTCTGAGCAGTTCTTC.

The table lists this clonotype with many counts. CDR3 sequence: CASSQDSSGNKLFF. Written as DNA, the CDR3 is TGTGCCAGCAGCCAAGATTCATCAGGGAACAAACTGTTTTTT. V and J are TRBV14 and TRBJ1-4; TRBD1 is a possible D gene (5 bases). Germline V gene sequence: CDR1 SGHDN, CDR2 FVKESK. Trimming stripped 0 bases from V and 11 bases from J, with 13 bases between. This CDR3 has 14 residues. The full variable domain, its missing parts supplied by reference TRBV14 and TRBJ1-4, is EAGVTQFPSHSVIEKGQTVTLRCDPISGHDNLYWYRRVMGKEIKFLLHFVKESKQDESGMPNNRFLAERTGGTYSTLKVQPAELEDSGVYFCASSQDSSGNKLFFGSGTQLSVL.

The rearrangement links TRBV20-1 to TRBJ2-1, with 8 bases matching TRBD1. CDR1 and CDR2 (germline): DFQATT, SNEGSKA (reference sequence). Trimming cost V 0 bases and J 4 bases; bases outside gene matches: 8. This CDR3 has 16 amino acids. The CDR3 DNA is TGCAGTGCTAGAGATCAAGCCGGGACAGGTTACAATGAGCAGTTCTTC. Residues: CSARDQAGTGYNEQFF.

The sample holds many counts of this clonotype. The rearrangement links TRBV5-1 to TRBJ2-2, with 9 bases that match TRBD2. V lost 0 bases to trimming and J lost 0 bases; unmatched junction nucleotides: 3. CDR1 is SGHRS, CDR2 YFSETQ, per germline. CDR3 length equals 17 residues. The CDR3 is CASSLDASGANTGELFF. The CDR3 bases are TGCGCCAGCAGCTTGGATGCTAGCGGGGCGAACACCGGGGAGCTGTTTTTT. Combining the CDR3 with reference TRBV5-1 and TRBJ2-2 gives the whole variable domain KAGVTQTPRYLIKTRGQQVTLSCSPISGHRSVSWYQQTPGQGLQFLFEYFSETQRNKGNFPGRFSGRQFSNSRSEMNVSTLELGDSALYLCASSLDASGANTGELFFGEGSRLTVL.

The gene calls are TRBV7-9 and TRBJ1-1; TRBD1 matches 9 bases. Germline CDR1 SEHNR, CDR2 FQNEAQ (reference sequence). The CDR3 has 16 amino acids. J gave up 3 bases and V 6 bases, and 11 bases lay outside the gene matches. CDR3 sequence (DNA): TGTGCCAGCAGTCCACAGGGGGCGATTACGTACACTGAAGCTTTCTTT. Translation: CASSPQGAITYTEAFF.

This sequence joins TRBV5-1 and TRBJ2-7; weak D call: TRBD1 (6 bases). Trimming stripped 4 bases from V and 3 bases from J, with 11 bases between. CDR3 length: 13 residues. In germline, CDR1 is SGHRS, CDR2 YFSETQ. CDR3 region: CASSTGTSYEQYF. The CDR3 DNA follows: TGCGCCAGCAGCACAGGGACAAGCTACGAGCAGTACTTC.

This clonotype was detected many times. The rearrangement uses TRBV28 and TRBJ2-3, with 8 nucleotides matching TRBD1. Germline trimming cut 5 bases from V and 4 bases from J; bases unmatched to any gene: 14. CDR1 is MDHEN and CDR2 is SYDVKM in the germline V gene. The CDR3 loop spans 17 amino acids. The CDR3: CASSTPGQGASADTQYF. The DNA of the CDR3 is TGTGCCAGCAGTACCCCTGGCCAGGGGGCAAGCGCAGATACGCAGTATTTT.

The sample holds many counts of this clonotype. This chain connects TRBV20-1 to TRBJ2-1, with TRBD2 matching over 8 bases. This CDR3 spans 17 amino acids. The germline gives CDR1 DFQATT, CDR2 SNEGSKA (reference sequence). V trimming: 8 bases; J trimming: 1 base; junction bases outside the gene matches: 16. CDR3 residues: CSLTGTSIFGSYNEQFF. In DNA, the CDR3 is TGCAGTCTCACCGGGACTAGTATATTTGGGTCCTACAATGAGCAGTTCTTC.